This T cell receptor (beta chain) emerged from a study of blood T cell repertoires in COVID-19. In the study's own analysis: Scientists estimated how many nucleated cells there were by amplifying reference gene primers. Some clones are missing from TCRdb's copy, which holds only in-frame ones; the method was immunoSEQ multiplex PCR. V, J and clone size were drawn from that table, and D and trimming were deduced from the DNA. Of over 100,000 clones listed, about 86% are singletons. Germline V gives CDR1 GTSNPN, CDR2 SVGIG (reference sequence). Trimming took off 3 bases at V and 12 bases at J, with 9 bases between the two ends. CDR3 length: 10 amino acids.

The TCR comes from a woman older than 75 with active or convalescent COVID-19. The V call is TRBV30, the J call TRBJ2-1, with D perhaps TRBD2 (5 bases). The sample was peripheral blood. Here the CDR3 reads CAWSAGGQFF. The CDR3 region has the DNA TGTGCCTGGAGCGCGGGTGGGCAGTTCTTC.